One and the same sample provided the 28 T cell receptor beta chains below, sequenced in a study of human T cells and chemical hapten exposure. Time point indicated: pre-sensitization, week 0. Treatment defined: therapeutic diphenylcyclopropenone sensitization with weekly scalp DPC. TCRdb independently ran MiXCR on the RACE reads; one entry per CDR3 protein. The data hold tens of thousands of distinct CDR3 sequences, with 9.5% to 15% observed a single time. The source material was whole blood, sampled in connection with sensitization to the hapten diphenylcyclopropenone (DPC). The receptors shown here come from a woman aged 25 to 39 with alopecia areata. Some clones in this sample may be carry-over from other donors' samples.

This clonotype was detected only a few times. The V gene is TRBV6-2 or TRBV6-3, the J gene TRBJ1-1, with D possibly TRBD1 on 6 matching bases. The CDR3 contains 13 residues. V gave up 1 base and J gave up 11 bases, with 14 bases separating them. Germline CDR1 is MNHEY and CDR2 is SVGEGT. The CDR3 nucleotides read TGTGCCAGCAGTTACTGGGGGGCGCGATCGGCTTTCTTT. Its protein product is CASSYWGARSAFF.

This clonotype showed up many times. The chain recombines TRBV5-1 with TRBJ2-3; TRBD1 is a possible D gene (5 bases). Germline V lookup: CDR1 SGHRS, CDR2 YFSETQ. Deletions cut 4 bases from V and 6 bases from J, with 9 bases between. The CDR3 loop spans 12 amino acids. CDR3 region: CASSPGKDTQYF. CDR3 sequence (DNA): TGCGCCAGCAGCCCAGGGAAGGATACGCAGTATTTT.

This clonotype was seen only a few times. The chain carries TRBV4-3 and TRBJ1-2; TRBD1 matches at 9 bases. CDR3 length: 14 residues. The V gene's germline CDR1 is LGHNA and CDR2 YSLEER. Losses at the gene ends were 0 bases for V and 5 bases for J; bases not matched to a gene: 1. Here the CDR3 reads CASSQDGTGYGYTF. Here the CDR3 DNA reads TGCGCCAGCAGCCAAGATGGGACAGGGTATGGCTACACCTTC.

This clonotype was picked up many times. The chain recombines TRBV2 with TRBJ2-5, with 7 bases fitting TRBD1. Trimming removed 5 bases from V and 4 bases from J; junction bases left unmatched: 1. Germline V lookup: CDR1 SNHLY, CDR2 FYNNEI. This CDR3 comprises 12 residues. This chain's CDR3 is CASSTGVETQYF. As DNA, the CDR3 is TGTGCCAGCAGTACAGGGGTAGAGACCCAGTACTTC. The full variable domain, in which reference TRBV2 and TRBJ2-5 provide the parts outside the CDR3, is EPEVTQTPSHQVTQMGQEVILRCVPISNHLYFYWYRQILGQKVEFLVSFYNNEISEKSEIFDDQFSVERPDGSNFTLKIRSTKLEDSAMYFCASSTGVETQYFGPGTRLLVL.

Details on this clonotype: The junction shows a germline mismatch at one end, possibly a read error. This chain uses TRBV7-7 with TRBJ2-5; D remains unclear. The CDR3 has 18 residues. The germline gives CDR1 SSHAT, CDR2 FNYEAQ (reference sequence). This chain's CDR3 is CASSFLHRPSQMGKTQYF. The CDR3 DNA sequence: TGTGCTAGCAGCTTTCTCCATCGTCCAAGCCAAATGGGAAAGACCCAGTACTTC.

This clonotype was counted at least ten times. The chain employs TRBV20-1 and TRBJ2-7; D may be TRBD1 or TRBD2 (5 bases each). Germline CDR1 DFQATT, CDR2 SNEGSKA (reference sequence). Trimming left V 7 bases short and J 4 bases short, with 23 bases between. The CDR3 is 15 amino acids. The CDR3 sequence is CSVSGREPLGYEQYF. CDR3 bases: TGCAGTGTTTCGGGACGGGAACCCTTGGGGTACGAGCAGTACTTC.

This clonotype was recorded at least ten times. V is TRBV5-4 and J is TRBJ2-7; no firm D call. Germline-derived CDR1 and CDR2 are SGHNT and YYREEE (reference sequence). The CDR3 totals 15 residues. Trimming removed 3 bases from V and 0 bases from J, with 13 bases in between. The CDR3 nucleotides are TGTGCCAGCAGCTCCCCGGGTAGCAGCTCCTACGAGCAGTACTTC. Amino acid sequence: CASSSPGSSSYEQYF.

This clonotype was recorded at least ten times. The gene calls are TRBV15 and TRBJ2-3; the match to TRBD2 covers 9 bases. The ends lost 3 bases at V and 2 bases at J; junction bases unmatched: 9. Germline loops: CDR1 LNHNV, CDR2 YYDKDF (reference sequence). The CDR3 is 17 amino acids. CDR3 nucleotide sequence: TGTGCCACCAGCAGGGTTGGGACTAGCTCCATCACAGATACGCAGTATTTT. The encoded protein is CATSRVGTSSITDTQYF.

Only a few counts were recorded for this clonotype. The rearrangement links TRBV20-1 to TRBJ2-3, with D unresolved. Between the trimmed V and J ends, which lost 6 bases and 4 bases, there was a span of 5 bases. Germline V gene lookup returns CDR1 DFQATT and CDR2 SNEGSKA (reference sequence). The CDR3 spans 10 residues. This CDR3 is CSAIPDTQYF. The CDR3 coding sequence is TGCAGTGCCATCCCAGATACGCAGTATTTT.

The CDR3 DNA reads as TGTGCCAGCGAGACAGGGAACTCCTACGAGCAGTACTTC. Protein product: CASETGNSYEQYF. The V gene is TRBV28, the J gene TRBJ2-7; 7 positions match TRBD1. The CDR3 runs to 13 residues. With V trimmed by 8 bases and J by 0 bases, 4 bases remained unmatched. Per the germline V gene, CDR1 is MDHEN and CDR2 is SYDVKM.

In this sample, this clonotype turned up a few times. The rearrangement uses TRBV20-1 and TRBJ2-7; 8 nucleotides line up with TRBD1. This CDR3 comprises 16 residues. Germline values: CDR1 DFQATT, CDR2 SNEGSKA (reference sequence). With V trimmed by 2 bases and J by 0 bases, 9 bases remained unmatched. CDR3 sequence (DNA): TGCAGTGCTAGAAACCCAGGGGGCCGGAGCTCCTACGAGCAGTACTTC. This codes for CSARNPGGRSSYEQYF.

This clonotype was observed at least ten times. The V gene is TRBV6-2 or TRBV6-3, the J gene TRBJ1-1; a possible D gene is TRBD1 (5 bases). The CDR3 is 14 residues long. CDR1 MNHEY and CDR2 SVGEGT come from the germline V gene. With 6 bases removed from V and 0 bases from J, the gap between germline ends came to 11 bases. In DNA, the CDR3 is TGTGCCAGCAGATGGGCAGGGTTGAACACTGAAGCTTTCTTT. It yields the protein CASRWAGLNTEAFF.

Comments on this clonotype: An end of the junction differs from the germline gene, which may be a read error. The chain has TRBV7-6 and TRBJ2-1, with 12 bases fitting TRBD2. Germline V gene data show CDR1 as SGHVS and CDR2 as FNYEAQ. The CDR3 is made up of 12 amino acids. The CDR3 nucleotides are TGTGCCAGCAGGTCGACTAGCGGGAGATACTACTTC. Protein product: CASRSTSGRYYF.

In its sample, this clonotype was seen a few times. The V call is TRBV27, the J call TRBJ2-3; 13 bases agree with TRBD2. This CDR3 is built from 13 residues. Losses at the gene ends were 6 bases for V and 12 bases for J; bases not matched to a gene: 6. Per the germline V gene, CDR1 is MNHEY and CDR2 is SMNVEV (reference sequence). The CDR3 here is CASRPGLAGSQYF. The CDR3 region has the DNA TGTGCCAGCAGACCGGGACTAGCGGGATCACAGTATTTT.

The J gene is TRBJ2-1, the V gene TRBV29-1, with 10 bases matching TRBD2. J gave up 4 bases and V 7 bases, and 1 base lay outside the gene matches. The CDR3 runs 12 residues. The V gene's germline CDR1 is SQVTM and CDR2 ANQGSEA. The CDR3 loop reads CSEREGYNEQFF. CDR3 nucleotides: TGCAGCGAGCGGGAGGGTTACAATGAGCAGTTCTTC.

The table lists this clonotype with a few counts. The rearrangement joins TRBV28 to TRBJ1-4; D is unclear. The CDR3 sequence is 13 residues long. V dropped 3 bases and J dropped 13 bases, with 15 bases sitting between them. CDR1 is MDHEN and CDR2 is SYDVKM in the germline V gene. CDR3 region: CASSFLQQLGLFF. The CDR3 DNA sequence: TGTGCCAGCAGTTTCCTCCAACAACTGGGACTGTTTTTT.

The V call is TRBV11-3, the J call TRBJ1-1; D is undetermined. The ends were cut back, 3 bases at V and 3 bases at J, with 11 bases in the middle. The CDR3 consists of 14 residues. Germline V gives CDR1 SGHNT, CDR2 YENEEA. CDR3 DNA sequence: TGTGCCAGCAGCTTTAGTGTTGGAGACACTGAAGCTTTCTTT. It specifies CASSFSVGDTEAFF.

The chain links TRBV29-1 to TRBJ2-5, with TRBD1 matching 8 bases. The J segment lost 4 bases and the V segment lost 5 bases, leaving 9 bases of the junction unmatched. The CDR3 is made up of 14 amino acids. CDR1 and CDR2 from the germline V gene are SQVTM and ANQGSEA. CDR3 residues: CSVTNPGGRETQYF. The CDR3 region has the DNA TGCAGCGTTACTAATCCAGGGGGCCGAGAGACCCAGTACTTC.

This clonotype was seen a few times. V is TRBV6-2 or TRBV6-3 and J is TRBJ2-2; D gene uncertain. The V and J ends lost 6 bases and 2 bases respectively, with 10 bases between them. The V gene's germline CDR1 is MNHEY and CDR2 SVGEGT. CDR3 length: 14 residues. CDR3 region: CASRVPLNTGELFF. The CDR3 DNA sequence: TGTGCCAGCAGAGTCCCACTTAACACCGGGGAGCTGTTTTTT.

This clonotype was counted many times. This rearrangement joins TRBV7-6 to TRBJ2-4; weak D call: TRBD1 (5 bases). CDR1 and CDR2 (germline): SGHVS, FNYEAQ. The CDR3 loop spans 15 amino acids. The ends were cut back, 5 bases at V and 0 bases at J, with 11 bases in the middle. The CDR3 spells CASSQGALAKNIQYF. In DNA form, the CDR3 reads TGTGCCAGCAGCCAGGGTGCCCTAGCCAAAAACATTCAGTACTTC.

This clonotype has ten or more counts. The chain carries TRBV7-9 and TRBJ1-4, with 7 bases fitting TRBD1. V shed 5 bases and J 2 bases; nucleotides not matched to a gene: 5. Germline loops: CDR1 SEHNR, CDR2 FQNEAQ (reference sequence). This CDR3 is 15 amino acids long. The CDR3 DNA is TGTGCCAGCAGCGGCGGGACAGCTACTAATGAAAAACTGTTTTTT. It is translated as CASSGGTATNEKLFF.

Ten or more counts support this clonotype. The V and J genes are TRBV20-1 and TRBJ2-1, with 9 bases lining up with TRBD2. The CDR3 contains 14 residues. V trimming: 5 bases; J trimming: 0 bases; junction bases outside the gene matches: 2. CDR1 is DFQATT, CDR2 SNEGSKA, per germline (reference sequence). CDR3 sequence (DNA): TGCAGTGCTTATAGCGGGGGCTCCTACAATGAGCAGTTCTTC. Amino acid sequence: CSAYSGGSYNEQFF.

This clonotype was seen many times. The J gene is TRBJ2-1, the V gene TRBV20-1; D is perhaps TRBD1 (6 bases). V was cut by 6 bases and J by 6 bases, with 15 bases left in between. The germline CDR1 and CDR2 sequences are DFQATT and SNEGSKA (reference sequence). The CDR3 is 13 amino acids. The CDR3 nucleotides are TGCAGTGCCAGAAGGACAGTAGCCAATGAGCAGTTCTTC. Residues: CSARRTVANEQFF.

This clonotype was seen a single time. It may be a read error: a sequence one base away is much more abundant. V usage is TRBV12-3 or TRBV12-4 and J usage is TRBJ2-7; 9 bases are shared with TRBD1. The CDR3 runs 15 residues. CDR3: CASSRGRTGVYGQYF. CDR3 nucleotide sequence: TGTGCCAGCAGCAGAGGCCGGACAGGGGTCTACGGGCAGTACTTC.

The CDR3 DNA reads TGTGCCAGCAGCTTTGGACGGGTTGATGCCAAAAACATTCAGTACTTC. Residues: CASSFGRVDAKNIQYF. This rearrangement joins TRBV11-2 to TRBJ2-4, with D hard to call. The germline V and J ends were trimmed by 3 bases and 1 base, with 13 bases remaining between them. The CDR3 runs 16 residues. Germline lookup yields CDR1 SGHAT and CDR2 FQNNGV.

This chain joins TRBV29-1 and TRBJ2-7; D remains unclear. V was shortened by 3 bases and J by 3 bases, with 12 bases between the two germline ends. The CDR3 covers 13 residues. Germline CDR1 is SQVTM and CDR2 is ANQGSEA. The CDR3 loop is CSVESQANYEQYF. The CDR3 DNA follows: TGCAGCGTTGAGAGCCAGGCTAACTACGAGCAGTACTTC.

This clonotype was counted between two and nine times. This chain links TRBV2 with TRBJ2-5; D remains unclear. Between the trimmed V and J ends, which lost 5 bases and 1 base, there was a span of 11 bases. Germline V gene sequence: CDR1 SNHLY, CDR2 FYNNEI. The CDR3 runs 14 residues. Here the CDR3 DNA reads TGTGCCAGCAGTCCACACAACTTCCAAGAGACCCAGTACTTC. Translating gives CASSPHNFQETQYF.

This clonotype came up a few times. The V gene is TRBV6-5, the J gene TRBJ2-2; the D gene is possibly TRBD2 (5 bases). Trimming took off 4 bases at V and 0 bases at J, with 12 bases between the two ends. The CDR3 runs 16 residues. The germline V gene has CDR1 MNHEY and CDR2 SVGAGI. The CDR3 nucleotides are TGTGCCAGCAGTTCTTATGCGGGCTCGAACACCGGGGAGCTGTTTTTT. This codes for CASSSYAGSNTGELFF.